Presented here are 18 T cell receptor beta chains from one specimen sequenced in a study of blood T cell repertoires in COVID-19. Assay: immunoSEQ multiplex PCR; the TCRdb copy retains only in-frame clones and omits some. The table shows around 130,000 clones, with 85% to 90% occurring only once. The specimen was peripheral blood. These receptors were obtained from a human donor in a cohort sampled during active COVID-19.

This chain uses TRBV19 with TRBJ2-3, with 10 nucleotides matching TRBD2. The V gene end was trimmed by 3 bases and the J gene end by 6 bases; junction bases not matched to a gene: 9. Germline CDR1 reads LNHDA; CDR2 reads SQIVND (reference sequence). This CDR3 has 16 residues. This CDR3 is CASSIDQRGGVDTQYF. Here the CDR3 DNA reads TGTGCCAGTAGTATCGACCAGCGGGGGGGCGTGGATACGCAGTATTTT. The complete variable domain, with remaining parts taken from reference TRBV19 and TRBJ2-3, reads DGGITQSPKYLFRKEGQNVTLSCEQNLNHDAMYWYRQDPGQGLRLIYYSQIVNDFQKGDIAEGYSVSREKKESFPLTVTSAQKNPTAFYLCASSIDQRGGVDTQYFGPGTRLTVL.

As concerns this clone: One junction end disagrees with the germline gene, perhaps due to a read error. The gene calls are TRBV10-2 and TRBJ1-3; tentatively, D is TRBD1 (6 bases). There are 14 residues in the CDR3. The germline V gene has CDR1 WSHSY and CDR2 SAAADI. Written as DNA, the CDR3 is TGCGCCTGCAGAGACAGGATCTCTGGAAACACCATATATTTT. Protein product: CACRDRISGNTIYF.

In its sample, this clone was seen once. The chain combines TRBV30 with TRBJ2-5; D might be TRBD1 (5 bases). V was trimmed by 2 bases and J by 6 bases, leaving 10 bases between them. Per germline, CDR1 GTSNPN and CDR2 SVGIG (reference sequence). The length of the CDR3 is 12 residues. In DNA, the CDR3 is TGTGCCTGGAGTCCAGGGATGAAGACCCAGTACTTC. This codes for CAWSPGMKTQYF.

This chain joins TRBV2 and TRBJ1-1; tentatively, D is TRBD1 (6 bases). Germline loops: CDR1 SNHLY, CDR2 FYNNEI. The V and J ends lost 6 bases and 5 bases respectively, with 22 bases between them. This CDR3 region has 16 residues. CDR3 DNA sequence: TGTGCCAGCAGCGATTCGACAGGTTTCGTCATGACTGAAGCTTTCTTT. It encodes CASSDSTGFVMTEAFF.

This clone was seen only once. CDR3 in amino acids: CASSYREGDSPLHF. The CDR3 bases are TGTGCCAGCAGCTACAGGGAAGGCGATTCACCCCTCCACTTT. The V gene is TRBV7-9, the J gene TRBJ1-6; TRBD1 is a possible D gene (6 bases). V dropped 4 bases and J dropped 8 bases, with 12 bases sitting between them. The CDR3 is 14 amino acids. Germline CDR1 reads SEHNR; CDR2 reads FQNEAQ (reference sequence).

This chain joins TRBV5-1 and TRBJ2-1; the D gene is possibly TRBD2 (5 bases). Germline-derived CDR1 and CDR2 are SGHRS and YFSETQ. The CDR3 contains 14 residues. V was pared by 3 bases and J by 7 bases, with 14 bases between. CDR3 nucleotide sequence: TGCGCCAGCAGCTCGAGGGCTAATGCTAATGAGCAGTTCTTC. Translation gives CASSSRANANEQFF.

J is TRBJ1-3 and V is TRBV13; no clear D gene. CDR3 length equals 15 residues. Trimming shortened V by 5 bases and J by 7 bases, and 18 bases separated the two germline ends. CDR1 PRHDT and CDR2 FYEKMQ come from the germline V gene (reference sequence). This chain's CDR3 is CASSPYRTMGNTIYF. Here the CDR3 DNA reads TGTGCCAGCAGCCCCTATAGGACTATGGGCAACACCATATATTTT.

This clone was detected only once. This chain uses TRBV9 with TRBJ1-4; 10 nucleotides align to TRBD1. Germline V gene lookup returns CDR1 SGDLS and CDR2 YYNGEE. The CDR3 has 15 amino acids. Unmatched junction bases numbered 4, after V lost 2 bases and J lost 6 bases. This CDR3 is CASSVPGTGDEKLFF. CDR3 DNA sequence: TGTGCCAGCAGCGTTCCCGGGACAGGGGATGAAAAACTGTTTTTT.

This clone has a single count. J is TRBJ1-5 and V is TRBV10-1, with TRBD1 matching 7 bases. The CDR3 extends over 13 amino acids. Germline trimming cut 5 bases from V and 5 bases from J; bases unmatched to any gene: 3. Germline loops: CDR1 WNHNN, CDR2 SYGVQD (reference sequence). This CDR3 is CASSTGVDQPQHF. Written as DNA, the CDR3 is TGCGCCAGCAGTACAGGGGTCGATCAGCCCCAGCATTTT.

This clone was detected only a few times. The CDR3 region is CASSRVGSSYNEQFF. CDR3 DNA: TGTGCCAGTAGTAGAGTGGGGAGCTCCTACAATGAGCAGTTCTTC. The rearrangement joins TRBV19 to TRBJ2-1, with a tentative D call TRBD2 (5 bases). Germline values: CDR1 LNHDA, CDR2 SQIVND (reference sequence). Trimming took off 4 bases at V and 0 bases at J, with 10 bases between the two ends. The CDR3 totals 15 residues. The full variable domain, its missing parts supplied by reference TRBV19 and TRBJ2-1, is DGGITQSPKYLFRKEGQNVTLSCEQNLNHDAMYWYRQDPGQGLRLIYYSQIVNDFQKGDIAEGYSVSREKKESFPLTVTSAQKNPTAFYLCASSRVGSSYNEQFFGPGTRLTVL.

The rearrangement uses TRBV3-1 (or the pseudogene TRBV3-2) and TRBJ1-1, with TRBD1 matching 11 bases. CDR1 and CDR2 from the germline V gene are LGHDT and YNNKEL (reference sequence). With V trimmed by 3 bases and J by 11 bases, 14 bases remained unmatched. The CDR3 is 16 residues long. The CDR3 spells CASSQSGQGVSRCAFF. The CDR3 DNA sequence: TGTGCCAGCAGCCAGTCGGGACAGGGGGTCTCTCGCTGTGCTTTCTTT.

This chain joins TRBV7-9 and TRBJ1-1, with unresolved D. This CDR3 is 13 amino acids long. V lost 1 base, J lost 7 bases, and 10 bases lay in between. Per germline, CDR1 SEHNR and CDR2 FQNEAQ (reference sequence). The CDR3 nucleotides read TGTGCCAGCAGCTTAGAGGGAGGATTTGAAGCTTTCTTT. This sequence encodes CASSLEGGFEAFF.

The chain links TRBV5-6 to TRBJ1-2; no clear D. Germline CDR1 and CDR2: SGHDT and YYEEEE. The CDR3 is 13 amino acids. V lost 1 base to trimming and J lost 8 bases, with 12 bases between them. For the CDR3, the DNA is TGTGCCAGCAGCTTGCCCGAAGGCGGCGGCTACACCTTC. It codes for CASSLPEGGGYTF.

This clone was counted between two and nine times. The chain is built from TRBV7-2 and TRBJ2-1, with 8 bases fitting TRBD2. Germline V CDR1 and CDR2: SGHTA, FQGNSA. CDR3 size: 16 residues. Losses at the gene ends were 2 bases for V and 5 bases for J; bases not matched to a gene: 8. CDR3 residues: CASSLPAGGGDNEQFF. CDR3 nucleotides: TGTGCCAGCAGCTTACCGGCGGGAGGAGGCGACAATGAGCAGTTCTTC.

The chain carries TRBV5-4 and TRBJ2-2, with 15 bases identical to TRBD2. Looked up from germline, CDR1 is SGHNT and CDR2 is YYREEE (reference sequence). The CDR3 loop spans 20 amino acids. Trimming removed 1 base from V and 5 bases from J; junction bases left unmatched: 12. CDR3 nucleotides: TGTGCCAGCAGCTTGATGACCGGGACTAGCGGGAGGATTGGAACCGGGGAGCTGTTTTTT. Amino acid sequence: CASSLMTGTSGRIGTGELFF.

The rearrangement joins TRBV18 to TRBJ2-2; 7 bases map to TRBD1. Germline-derived CDR1 and CDR2 are KGHSH and LQKENI. There are 14 residues in the CDR3. J gave up 4 bases and V 6 bases, and 5 bases lay outside the gene matches. The CDR3 sequence: CASSPGQSTGELFF. Written as DNA, the CDR3 is TGTGCCAGCTCTCCGGGACAGAGCACCGGGGAGCTGTTTTTT.

The chain is built from TRBV7-2 and TRBJ2-5; the match to TRBD1 covers 7 bases. V lost 5 bases, J lost 5 bases, and 8 bases stayed unmatched. The CDR3 contains 14 residues. Germline V CDR1 and CDR2: SGHTA, FQGNSA. CDR3 residues: CASSEGQSRETQYF. The DNA of the CDR3 is TGTGCCAGCAGCGAGGGACAGAGCAGGGAGACCCAGTACTTC.

The chain combines TRBV11-3 with TRBJ2-1, with D unclear. Trimming removed 4 bases from V and 3 bases from J, with 13 bases in between. CDR1 SGHNT and CDR2 YENEEA come from the germline V gene. The CDR3 covers 15 residues. The CDR3 reads CASSSAPSGYNEQFF. The CDR3, as DNA: TGTGCCAGCAGCTCAGCCCCGTCGGGCTACAATGAGCAGTTCTTC.